This T cell receptor (beta chain) is drawn from a study of metastatic and nonmetastatic thyroid tumors. In germline, CDR1 is SGHRS, CDR2 YFSETQ. Germline trimming cut 4 bases from V and 5 bases from J; bases unmatched to any gene: 10. This CDR3 is 15 amino acids long. Each patient came to thyroid surgery without any prior treatment (of any kind). Original handling: In papillary thyroid cancer, a distant-metastasis classifier was built using CDR3 differences across clinicopathological groups. TCRdb re-clonotyped the PCR reads through MiXCR. These V and J calls derive from TCRdb rather than the authors' analysis. The sample has 35,000 to 50,000 clones, 20% to 30% seen once.

The sequence derives from a female donor with papillary thyroid cancer or a benign thyroid nodule (not recorded which). Some clones in this sample may be carry-over from other donors' samples. The sample consisted of tumor tissue. This sequence joins TRBV5-1 and TRBJ2-7; the match to TRBD1 covers 9 bases. This CDR3 is CASSTMTGGRDEQYF. In DNA, the CDR3 is TGCGCCAGCAGCACGATGACAGGGGGTAGGGACGAGCAGTACTTC.